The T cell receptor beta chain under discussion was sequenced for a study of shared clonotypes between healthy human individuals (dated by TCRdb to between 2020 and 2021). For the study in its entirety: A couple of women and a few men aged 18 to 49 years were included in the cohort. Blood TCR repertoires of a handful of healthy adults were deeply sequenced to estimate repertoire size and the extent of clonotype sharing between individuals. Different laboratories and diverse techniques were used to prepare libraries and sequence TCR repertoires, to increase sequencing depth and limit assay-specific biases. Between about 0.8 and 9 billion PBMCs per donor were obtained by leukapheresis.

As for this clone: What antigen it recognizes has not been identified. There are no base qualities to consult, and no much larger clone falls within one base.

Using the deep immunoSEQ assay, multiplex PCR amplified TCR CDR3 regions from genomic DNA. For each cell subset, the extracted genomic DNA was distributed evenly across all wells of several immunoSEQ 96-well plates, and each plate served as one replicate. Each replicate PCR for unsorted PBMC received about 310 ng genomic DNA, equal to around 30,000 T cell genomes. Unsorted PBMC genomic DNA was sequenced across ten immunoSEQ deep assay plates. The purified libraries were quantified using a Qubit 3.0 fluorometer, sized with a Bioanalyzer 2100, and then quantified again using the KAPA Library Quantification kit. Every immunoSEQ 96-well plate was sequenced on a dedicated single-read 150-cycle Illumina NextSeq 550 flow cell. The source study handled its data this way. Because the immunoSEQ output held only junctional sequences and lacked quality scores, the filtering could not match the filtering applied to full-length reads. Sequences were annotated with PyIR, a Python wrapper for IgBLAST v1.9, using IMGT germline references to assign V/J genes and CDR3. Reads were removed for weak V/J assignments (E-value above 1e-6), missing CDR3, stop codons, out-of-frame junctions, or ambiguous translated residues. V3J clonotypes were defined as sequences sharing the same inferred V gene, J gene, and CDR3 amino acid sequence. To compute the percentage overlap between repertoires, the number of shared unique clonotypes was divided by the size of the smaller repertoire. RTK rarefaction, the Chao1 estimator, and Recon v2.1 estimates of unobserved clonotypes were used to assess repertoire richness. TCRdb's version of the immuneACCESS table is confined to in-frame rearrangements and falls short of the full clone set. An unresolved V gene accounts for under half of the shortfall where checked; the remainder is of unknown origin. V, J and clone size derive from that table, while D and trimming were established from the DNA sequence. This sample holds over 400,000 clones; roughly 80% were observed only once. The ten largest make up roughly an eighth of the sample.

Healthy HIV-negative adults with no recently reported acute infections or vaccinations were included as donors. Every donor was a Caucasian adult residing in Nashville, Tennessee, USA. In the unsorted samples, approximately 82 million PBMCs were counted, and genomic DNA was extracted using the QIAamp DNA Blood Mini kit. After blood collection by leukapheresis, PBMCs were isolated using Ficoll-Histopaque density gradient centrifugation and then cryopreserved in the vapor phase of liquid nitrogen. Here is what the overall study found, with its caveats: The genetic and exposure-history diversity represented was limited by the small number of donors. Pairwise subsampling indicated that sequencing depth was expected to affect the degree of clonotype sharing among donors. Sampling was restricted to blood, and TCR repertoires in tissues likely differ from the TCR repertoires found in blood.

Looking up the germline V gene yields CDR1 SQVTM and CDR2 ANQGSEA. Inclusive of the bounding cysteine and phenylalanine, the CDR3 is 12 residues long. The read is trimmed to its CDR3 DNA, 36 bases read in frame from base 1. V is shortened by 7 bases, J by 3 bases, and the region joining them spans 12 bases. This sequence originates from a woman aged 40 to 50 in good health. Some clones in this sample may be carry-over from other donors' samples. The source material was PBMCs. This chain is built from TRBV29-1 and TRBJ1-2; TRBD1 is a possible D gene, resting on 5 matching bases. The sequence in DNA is TGCAGCGGCGCCGGGACCGACTATGGCTACACCTTC. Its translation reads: CSGAGTDYGYTF.